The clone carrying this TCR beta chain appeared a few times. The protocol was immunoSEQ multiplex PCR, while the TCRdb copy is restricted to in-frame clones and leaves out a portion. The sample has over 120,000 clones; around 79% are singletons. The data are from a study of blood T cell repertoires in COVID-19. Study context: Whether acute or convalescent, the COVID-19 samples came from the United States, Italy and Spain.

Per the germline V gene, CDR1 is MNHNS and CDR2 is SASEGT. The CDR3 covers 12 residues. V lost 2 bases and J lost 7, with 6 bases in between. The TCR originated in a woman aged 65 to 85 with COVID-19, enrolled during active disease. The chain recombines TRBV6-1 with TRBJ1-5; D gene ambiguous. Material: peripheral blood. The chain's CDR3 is CASSESGQPQHF. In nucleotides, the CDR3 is TGTGCCAGCAGTGAATCGGGGCAGCCCCAGCATTTT.